Here is one TCR beta chain with its context. The study ran its PCR with 60 Vbeta and 13 Jbeta primers. Produced via immunoSEQ multiplex PCR; TCRdb's table is partial and in-frame only. The table shows some 160,000 clones, with around three quarters occurring only once. These data come from a study of cytomegalovirus exposure and HLA in healthy donors. CDR1 and CDR2 (germline): SGHTA, FQGTGA. CDR3 size: 17 residues. The junction had 8 bases not matched to a gene; V was cut back by 5 bases and J by 6 bases. The chain joins TRBV7-3 to TRBJ2-2; 14 bases agree with TRBD2. Sequencing was done on a sample of PBMCs. This TCR was recovered from a man aged 35 to 55 in good health and CMV-seronegative. In nucleotides, the CDR3 is TGTGCCAGCAGCCCAGGGACTAGCGGGAGCGCGCCCGGGGAGCTGTTTTTT. As protein: CASSPGTSGSAPGELFF.